These 20 T cell receptor beta chains originate from one sample sequenced in a study of T-cell reconstitution after alpha-beta-depleted transplantation in children. Unique molecular identifiers were incorporated into the prepared TCRbeta library. TCRdb fed the PCR reads into MiXCR, producing one record per CDR3 protein. The data contain just over 950,000 distinct CDR3 sequences, roughly 29% of them singletons. Sequencing used PBMCs, mostly from graft donor cells, obtained 360 days after TCRalphabeta/CD19-depleted stem cell transplant. These TCRs come from a boy younger than two who had a stem cell transplant for SCID, so the T cells may come from the graft donor.

The chain combines TRBV4-3 with TRBJ2-5; 7 nucleotides line up with TRBD2. CDR1 is LGHNA and CDR2 is YSLEER in the germline V gene. The CDR3 has 20 residues. V dropped 0 bases and J dropped 5; count of bases not matched to a gene: 21. CDR3 residues: CASSQDHIGMAGDLTETQYF. In DNA, the CDR3 is TGCGCCAGCAGCCAAGATCATATTGGGATGGCGGGGGACCTCACGGAGACCCAGTACTTC.

The gene calls are TRBV28 and TRBJ1-1; 7 bases agree with TRBD1. The V and J ends lost 4 bases and 8 bases, in that order; junction bases with no gene match: 4. CDR1 is MDHEN, CDR2 SYDVKM, per germline. The CDR3 is made up of 12 amino acids. CDR3 sequence (DNA): TGTGCCAGCAGTTCCCAGGACAGGGAAGCTTTCTTT. This translates into CASSSQDREAFF.

This clonotype came up a few times. The J gene is TRBJ1-5, the V gene TRBV20-1; maybe TRBD1 (5 bases). The V end lost 1 base, the J end lost 3 bases, and 16 bases lay between the germline ends. There are 16 residues in the CDR3. Germline CDR1 DFQATT, CDR2 SNEGSKA (reference sequence). CDR3 bases: TGCAGTGCTAGAGCCGCCGGACAAAGGTACAATCAGCCCCAGCATTTT. Translating it yields CSARAAGQRYNQPQHF.

The chain is built from TRBV12-3 or TRBV12-4 and TRBJ1-5; maybe TRBD1 (5 bases). The CDR3 runs 17 residues. Deletions cut 6 bases from V and 0 bases from J, with 18 bases between. CDR3: CASSSPPTVPSNQPQHF. The CDR3 DNA sequence: TGTGCCAGCAGCTCCCCCCCGACAGTTCCTAGCAATCAGCCCCAGCATTTT.

This clonotype was picked up a small number of times. The chain combines TRBV18 with TRBJ1-5; 9 bases are a match to TRBD1. The ends lost 2 bases at V and 0 bases at J; junction bases unmatched: 5. Germline CDR1 and CDR2: KGHSH and LQKENI. The CDR3 consists of 17 residues. The CDR3 sequence is CASSPRGQGYSNQPQHF. CDR3 sequence (DNA): TGTGCCAGCTCACCAAGGGGACAGGGTTATAGCAATCAGCCCCAGCATTTT.

The rearrangement joins TRBV11-1 to TRBJ1-2, with D perhaps TRBD1 (6 bases). Trimming shortened V by 3 bases and J by 0 bases, and 20 bases separated the two germline ends. In germline, CDR1 is SGHAT, CDR2 FQDESV (reference sequence). This CDR3 has 18 residues. Here the CDR3 reads CASSFRPDTDRTNYGYTF. Written as DNA, the CDR3 is TGTGCCAGCAGCTTTCGGCCAGACACGGACAGAACTAACTATGGCTACACCTTC.

The chain joins TRBV5-6 to TRBJ1-1; 9 nucleotides agree with TRBD1. CDR1 SGHDT and CDR2 YYEEEE come from the germline V gene. Germline trimming cut 4 bases from V and 7 bases from J; bases unmatched to any gene: 14. This CDR3 spans 16 amino acids. The CDR3 DNA reads as TGTGCCAGCAGCCAGGTGGACAGGGGAACCCTCGATGAAGCTTTCTTT. This codes for CASSQVDRGTLDEAFF.

This clonotype was recorded at least ten times. The chain employs TRBV20-1 and TRBJ2-7, with D possibly matching TRBD2 (6 bases). V was shortened by 3 bases and J by 4 bases, with 7 bases between the two germline ends. Germline V gene data show CDR1 as DFQATT and CDR2 as SNEGSKA (reference sequence). The CDR3 covers 11 residues. CDR3 coding DNA: TGCAGTGCTAGCGGGGGTTACGAGCAGTACTTC. Translated: CSASGGYEQYF.

This chain connects TRBV4-1 to TRBJ2-2; 8 bases map to TRBD2. Losses at the gene ends were 2 bases for V and 5 bases for J; bases not matched to a gene: 7. CDR1 is MGHRA, CDR2 YSYEKL, per germline. The CDR3 has 16 amino acids. CDR3 sequence (DNA): TGCGCCAGCAGCCAATTCACGGGGGGGCGAACCGGGGAGCTGTTTTTT. Its protein is CASSQFTGGRTGELFF.

This clonotype was counted a few times. The rearrangement uses TRBV19 and TRBJ1-5; tentatively, D is TRBD1 (5 bases). V lost 3 bases to trimming and J lost 0 bases, with 15 bases between them. Per the germline V gene, CDR1 is LNHDA and CDR2 is SQIVND (reference sequence). CDR3 size: 17 residues. The CDR3 reads CASSILGDLYSNQPQHF. In nucleotides, the CDR3 is TGTGCCAGTAGTATTCTCGGGGACCTCTATAGCAATCAGCCCCAGCATTTT.

This chain joins TRBV7-2 and TRBJ2-1, with 8 bases identical to TRBD1. Germline V CDR1 and CDR2: SGHTA, FQGNSA. V trimming: 5 bases; J trimming: 7 bases; junction bases outside the gene matches: 10. The CDR3 runs 15 residues. CDR3 amino acids: CASSRGQVLRNEQFF. The CDR3 DNA reads as TGTGCCAGCAGCCGGGGACAGGTTTTGAGGAATGAGCAGTTCTTC.

The chain employs TRBV29-1 and TRBJ2-5; D ambiguous. The CDR3 is 12 amino acids. Trimming cost V 3 bases and J 5 bases, with 10 bases left between them. CDR1 and CDR2 from the germline V gene are SQVTM and ANQGSEA. CDR3 nucleotide sequence: TGCAGCGTTGAGACGTCGTCGGAGACCCAGTACTTC. Translating it yields CSVETSSETQYF.

This clonotype showed up just a few times. The V call is TRBV6-1, the J call TRBJ1-2; D call uncertain. The CDR3 is made up of 15 amino acids. The ends were cut back, 5 bases at V and 0 bases at J, with 13 bases in the middle. Germline V gene lookup returns CDR1 MNHNS and CDR2 SASEGT. The chain's CDR3 is CASSLTYSSNYGYTF. CDR3 bases: TGTGCCAGCAGTCTTACCTATTCCTCTAACTATGGCTACACCTTC.

This clonotype was counted a few times. The rearrangement uses TRBV12-3 or TRBV12-4 and TRBJ2-7, with D tentatively TRBD2 (5 bases). The CDR3 contains 15 residues. V was cut by 6 bases and J by 0 bases, with 15 bases left in between. The CDR3 DNA sequence: TGTGCCAGCAGCAGGACTCTCCTCCTCTCCTACGAGCAGTACTTC. Translating it yields CASSRTLLLSYEQYF.

This clonotype was found a few times. This chain joins TRBV5-1 and TRBJ2-3, with TRBD1 identical over 7 bases. Trimming cost V 4 bases and J 0 bases; bases outside gene matches: 2. The CDR3 consists of 14 residues. Germline V gene lookup returns CDR1 SGHRS and CDR2 YFSETQ. The CDR3 is CASSGDSSTDTQYF. Written as DNA, the CDR3 is TGCGCCAGCAGCGGGGACAGTAGCACAGATACGCAGTATTTT.

The rearrangement joins TRBV9 to TRBJ2-7, with TRBD2 matching over 11 bases. From germline, CDR1 is SGDLS and CDR2 YYNGEE. Trimming took 2 bases from V and 11 from J; bases not matched to a gene: 6. The CDR3 covers 13 residues. CDR3 loop: CASSVKPGLAEYF. Written as DNA, the CDR3 is TGTGCCAGCAGCGTGAAACCGGGACTAGCGGAGTACTTC.

The chain combines TRBV12-3 or TRBV12-4 with TRBJ2-1, with 7 bases identical to TRBD1. The CDR3 spans 16 residues. J was trimmed by 6 bases and V by 6 bases; bases with no gene match: 14. The CDR3 DNA is TGTGCCAGCAGACCGAATCCGACAGGGAACCCCAATGAGCAGTTCTTC. It translates to CASRPNPTGNPNEQFF.

The chain recombines TRBV10-3 with TRBJ2-1; TRBD1 agrees at 10 bases. Trimming at V came to 0 bases and at J to 5 bases, leaving 7 bases not matched to a gene. CDR3 length equals 17 residues. Per germline, CDR1 ENHRY and CDR2 SYGVKD. The CDR3 region has the DNA TGTGCCATCAGTGAGTCCCGGGACAGGGGTATTCACAATGAGCAGTTCTTC. This sequence encodes CAISESRDRGIHNEQFF.

This clonotype was counted at least ten times. The rearrangement joins TRBV3-1 to TRBJ2-1; 8 bases agree with TRBD2. This CDR3 region has 16 residues. Unmatched junction bases numbered 6, after V lost 2 bases and J lost 3 bases. The germline CDR1 and CDR2 sequences are LGHDT and YNNKEL (reference sequence). The CDR3 is CASSQFGRGVYNEQFF. As DNA, the CDR3 is TGTGCCAGCAGCCAATTCGGGCGGGGGGTCTACAATGAGCAGTTCTTC.

This clonotype was seen a few times. The rearrangement joins TRBV20-1 to TRBJ2-5; either TRBD1 or TRBD2 may supply D (7 bases each). Germline CDR1 reads DFQATT; CDR2 reads SNEGSKA (reference sequence). This CDR3 has 13 amino acids. Trimming removed 4 bases at V and 1 base at J, with 10 bases between. The CDR3 nucleotides are TGCAGTGCTATCAGGGGGGGCCAAGAGACCCAGTACTTC. It translates to CSAIRGGQETQYF.